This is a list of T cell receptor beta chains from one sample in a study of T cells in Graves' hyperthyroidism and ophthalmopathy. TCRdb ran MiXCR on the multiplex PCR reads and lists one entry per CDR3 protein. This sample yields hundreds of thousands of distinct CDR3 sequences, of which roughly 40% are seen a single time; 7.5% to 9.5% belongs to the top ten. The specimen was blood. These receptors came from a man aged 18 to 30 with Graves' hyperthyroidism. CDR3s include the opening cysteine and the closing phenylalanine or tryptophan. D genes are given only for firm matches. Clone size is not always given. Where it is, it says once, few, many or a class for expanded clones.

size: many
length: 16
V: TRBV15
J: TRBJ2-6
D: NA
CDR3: CATSRDWVSGANVLTF
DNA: TGTGCCACCAGCAGAGATTGGGTATCTGGGGCCAACGTCCTGACTTTC

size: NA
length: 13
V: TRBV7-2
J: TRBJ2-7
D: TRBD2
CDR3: CASSPLREYEQYF
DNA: TGTGCCAGCAGCCCCTTGCGGGAGTACGAGCAGTACTTC

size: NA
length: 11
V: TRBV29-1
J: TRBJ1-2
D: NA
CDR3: CSAQGVYGYTF
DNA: TGCAGCGCCCAAGGGGTCTATGGCTACACCTTC

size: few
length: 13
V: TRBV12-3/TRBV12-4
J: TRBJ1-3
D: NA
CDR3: CASSLNVGNTIYF
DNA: TGTGCCAGCAGTTTGAACGTTGGAAACACCATATATTTT

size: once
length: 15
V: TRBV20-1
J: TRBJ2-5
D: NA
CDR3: CSARAGASTQETQYF
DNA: TGCAGTGCTAGAGCGGGGGCCTCTACCCAAGAGACCCAGTACTTC

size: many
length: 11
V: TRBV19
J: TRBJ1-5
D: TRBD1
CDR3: CATDDRGAQHF
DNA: TGTGCCACCGATGACAGGGGAGCCCAGCATTTT

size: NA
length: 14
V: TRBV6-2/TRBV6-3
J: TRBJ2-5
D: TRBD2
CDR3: CASSLQTSGGTQYF
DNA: TGTGCCAGCAGTCTGCAGACTAGCGGTGGGACCCAGTACTTC

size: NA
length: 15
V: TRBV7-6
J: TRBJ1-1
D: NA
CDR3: CASSYVPGRNTEAFF
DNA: TGTGCCAGCAGTTACGTTCCAGGGAGGAACACTGAAGCTTTCTTT

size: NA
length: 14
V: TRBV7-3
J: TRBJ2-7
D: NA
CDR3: CASSSTGAPLGQYF
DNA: TGTGCCAGCAGCTCCACCGGGGCGCCCCTTGGGCAGTACTTC

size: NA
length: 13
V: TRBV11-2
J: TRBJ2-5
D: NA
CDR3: CASGRPIQETQYF
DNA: TGTGCCAGCGGGAGGCCTATCCAAGAGACCCAGTACTTC

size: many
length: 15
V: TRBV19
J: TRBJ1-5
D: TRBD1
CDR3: CASKADRGENQPQHF
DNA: TGTGCCAGTAAGGCGGACAGGGGTGAGAATCAGCCCCAGCATTTT

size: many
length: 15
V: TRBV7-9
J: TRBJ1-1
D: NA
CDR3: CASSLAGPSNTEAFF
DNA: TGTGCCAGCAGCTTAGCAGGGCCCTCGAACACTGAAGCTTTCTTT

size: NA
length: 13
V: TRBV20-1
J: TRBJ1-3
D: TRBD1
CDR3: CSARPDRGNTIYF
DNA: TGCAGTGCTAGACCGGACAGGGGGAACACCATATATTTT

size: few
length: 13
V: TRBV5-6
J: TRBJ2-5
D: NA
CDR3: CASSQTDPETQYF
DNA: TGTGCCAGCAGCCAAACAGACCCGGAGACCCAGTACTTC

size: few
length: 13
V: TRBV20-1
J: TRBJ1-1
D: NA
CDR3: CSTRTGPGTEAFF
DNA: TGCAGTACTAGGACGGGGCCCGGCACTGAAGCTTTCTTT

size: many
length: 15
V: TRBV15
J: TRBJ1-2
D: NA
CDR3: CATSRPEEGNYGYTF
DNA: TGTGCCACCAGCAGACCGGAGGAGGGTAACTATGGCTACACCTTC

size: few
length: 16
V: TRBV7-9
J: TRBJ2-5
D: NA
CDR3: CASSFGEPGERETQYF
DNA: TGTGCCAGCAGCTTTGGGGAGCCCGGGGAACGAGAGACCCAGTACTTC

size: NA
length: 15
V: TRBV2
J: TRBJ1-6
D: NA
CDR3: CASLAYLVWDSPLHF
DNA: TGTGCCAGCTTAGCCTATCTCGTCTGGGATTCACCCCTCCACTTT

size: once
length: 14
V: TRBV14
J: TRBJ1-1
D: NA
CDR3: CASSPLSGDTEAFF
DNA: TGTGCCAGCAGCCCTCTCTCTGGGGACACTGAAGCTTTCTTT

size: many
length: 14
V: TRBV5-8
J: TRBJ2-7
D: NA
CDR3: CASSAGGPVYEQYF
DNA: TGTGCCAGCAGCGCCGGAGGACCCGTCTACGAGCAGTACTTC

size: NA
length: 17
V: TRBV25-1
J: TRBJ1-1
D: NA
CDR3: CASSTLLQGYGNTEAFF
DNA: TGTGCCAGCAGCACCCTCTTACAGGGATACGGGAACACTGAAGCTTTCTTT

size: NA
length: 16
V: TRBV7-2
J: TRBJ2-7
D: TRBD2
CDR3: CASSFHSQREAYEQYF
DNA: TGTGCCAGCAGTTTCCATAGCCAGCGGGAGGCCTACGAGCAGTACTTC

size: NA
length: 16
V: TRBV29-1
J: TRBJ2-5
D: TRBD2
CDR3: CSVERTSGGLQETQYF
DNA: TGCAGCGTTGAACGGACTAGCGGGGGGCTGCAAGAGACCCAGTACTTC

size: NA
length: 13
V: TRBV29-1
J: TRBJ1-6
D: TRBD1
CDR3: CSVGQGDNSPLHF
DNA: TGCAGCGTGGGACAGGGCGATAATTCACCCCTCCACTTT

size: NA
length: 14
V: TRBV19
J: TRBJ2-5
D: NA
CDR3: CASGIDSGGETQYF
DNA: TGTGCCAGTGGTATAGATTCCGGCGGGGAGACCCAGTACTTC

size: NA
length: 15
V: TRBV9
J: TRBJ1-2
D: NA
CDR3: CASSGNRESGYDYTF
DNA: TGTGCCAGCAGCGGAAACAGGGAATCGGGATATGACTACACCTTC